A selection of T cell receptor beta chains follows, all from one sample in a study of OX40 agonist ivuxolimab in advanced cancers. The protocol was immunoSEQ multiplex PCR, while the TCRdb copy is restricted to in-frame clones and leaves out a portion. The sample includes some 83,000 clones, roughly 93% seen only once; the top ten take roughly 6.4%. The sample was CD4+ or CD8+ T cells sorted from blood, taken in a trial of the OX40 agonist ivuxolimab. The receptors were sampled from an adult with an advanced solid tumor such as melanoma, head and neck, liver or kidney cancer. CDR3s include the opening cysteine and the closing phenylalanine or tryptophan. The D gene is left open where the match is weak. The size of a clone is reported for some rows only, either as once, few or many, or as a class for expanded clones.

abundance: NA
j_gene: TRBJ1-1
d_gene: NA
v_gene: TRBV19
CDR3nt: TGTGCCAGTAGTTACGGACGTAACACTGAAGCTTTCTTT
CDR3aa: CASSYGRNTEAFF

abundance: NA
j_gene: TRBJ2-2
d_gene: TRBD1
v_gene: TRBV6-1
CDR3nt: TGTGCCAGCAGTGATAGGGACAGGTACACCGGGGAGCTGTTTTTT
CDR3aa: CASSDRDRYTGELFF

abundance: NA
j_gene: TRBJ2-1
d_gene: TRBD2
v_gene: TRBV7-2
CDR3nt: TGTGCCAGCAGCTTACTCGGGGGGGGCCTCTACAATGAGCAGTTCTTC
CDR3aa: CASSLLGGGLYNEQFF

abundance: NA
j_gene: TRBJ2-5
d_gene: TRBD2
v_gene: TRBV27
CDR3nt: TGTGCCAGCAGTCTACGCGGGGGGGTGGGGGAGACCCAGTACTTC
CDR3aa: CASSLRGGVGETQYF

abundance: NA
j_gene: TRBJ1-5
d_gene: NA
v_gene: TRBV6-1
CDR3nt: TGTGCCAGCAGTGAAGGTCTGCCCCAGCATTTT
CDR3aa: CASSEGLPQHF

abundance: NA
j_gene: TRBJ2-3
d_gene: TRBD2
v_gene: TRBV4-2
CDR3nt: TGTGCCAGCAGCCAAGATGGACTAGCGGGACGAGGGGCAGATACGCAGTATTTT
CDR3aa: CASSQDGLAGRGADTQYF

abundance: NA
j_gene: TRBJ2-3
d_gene: TRBD2
v_gene: TRBV10-3
CDR3nt: TGTGCCATCAACGGGGGGATCACAGATACGCAGTATTTT
CDR3aa: CAINGGITDTQYF

abundance: NA
j_gene: TRBJ2-2
d_gene: NA
v_gene: TRBV25-1
CDR3nt: TGTGCCAGTACCGTCACCGGGGAGCTGTTTTTT
CDR3aa: CASTVTGELFF

abundance: NA
j_gene: TRBJ2-1
d_gene: TRBD1
v_gene: TRBV11-2
CDR3nt: TGTGCCAGCAGCTTTACCGGGACAGGGACCAGAGGGCAGTTCTTC
CDR3aa: CASSFTGTGTRGQFF

abundance: NA
j_gene: TRBJ2-6
d_gene: TRBD2
v_gene: TRBV15
CDR3nt: TGTGCCACCAGCAGAGGCCCCCCCGGACTAGCGGGAGCTTCTGGGGCCAACGTCCTGACTTTC
CDR3aa: CATSRGPPGLAGASGANVLTF

abundance: NA
j_gene: TRBJ2-7
d_gene: TRBD2
v_gene: TRBV19
CDR3nt: TGTGCCAGTAGCGGGACTAGCGGTTCTTACGAGCAGTACTTC
CDR3aa: CASSGTSGSYEQYF

abundance: NA
j_gene: TRBJ2-3
d_gene: TRBD1
v_gene: TRBV9
CDR3nt: TGTGCCAGCAGCGCCCCAGGACAGGGGGCGCGAGATACGCAGTATTTT
CDR3aa: CASSAPGQGARDTQYF

abundance: once
j_gene: TRBJ1-4
d_gene: NA
v_gene: TRBV25-1
CDR3nt: TGTGCCAGCAGTGAAGTCCGGGATTCTGATGAAAAACTGTTTTTT
CDR3aa: CASSEVRDSDEKLFF

abundance: NA
j_gene: TRBJ2-1
d_gene: TRBD2
v_gene: TRBV7-9
CDR3nt: TGTGCCAGCAGCAAGACTAGCTCCCTTTACAATGAGCAGTTCTTC
CDR3aa: CASSKTSSLYNEQFF

abundance: NA
j_gene: TRBJ1-1
d_gene: NA
v_gene: TRBV28
CDR3nt: TGTGCCAGCAGTTGGGCACGGGTGATCACTGAAGCTTTCTTT
CDR3aa: CASSWARVITEAFF

abundance: NA
j_gene: TRBJ2-2
d_gene: TRBD1
v_gene: TRBV28
CDR3nt: TGTGCCAGCAGTCACGAACAGGGGGGAGACTACACCGGGGAGCTGTTTTTT
CDR3aa: CASSHEQGGDYTGELFF

abundance: NA
j_gene: TRBJ2-1
d_gene: NA
v_gene: TRBV7-9
CDR3nt: TGTGCCAGCAGCTTGGTCAGTTCTGAGCAGTTCTTC
CDR3aa: CASSLVSSEQFF

abundance: NA
j_gene: TRBJ2-7
d_gene: TRBD1
v_gene: TRBV5-1
CDR3nt: TGCGCCAGCAGCTTGGAGCAGGGGGCCCACGAGCAGTACTTC
CDR3aa: CASSLEQGAHEQYF

abundance: NA
j_gene: TRBJ1-1
d_gene: NA
v_gene: TRBV14
CDR3nt: TGTGCCAGCAGCCTGACAGAGTCGAACACTGAAGCTTTCTTT
CDR3aa: CASSLTESNTEAFF

abundance: few
j_gene: TRBJ1-1
d_gene: NA
v_gene: TRBV5-1
CDR3nt: TGCGCCAGCAGCTTAGGGGGGAACACTGAAGCTTTCTTT
CDR3aa: CASSLGGNTEAFF

abundance: NA
j_gene: TRBJ2-1
d_gene: TRBD1
v_gene: TRBV5-4
CDR3nt: TGTGCCAGCAGCTCCACAGGGGGCGGGTACAATGAGCAGTTCTTC
CDR3aa: CASSSTGGGYNEQFF

abundance: NA
j_gene: TRBJ2-1
d_gene: NA
v_gene: TRBV19
CDR3nt: TGTGCCAGTAGTATCGGCCTCAATGAGCAGTTCTTC
CDR3aa: CASSIGLNEQFF

abundance: NA
j_gene: TRBJ2-4
d_gene: NA
v_gene: TRBV11-2
CDR3nt: TGTGCCAGCAGACTAGTGAGGGATGGCATTCAGTACTTC
CDR3aa: CASRLVRDGIQYF

abundance: NA
j_gene: TRBJ2-3
d_gene: NA
v_gene: TRBV19
CDR3nt: TGTGCCAGTAGTATAGATGTAGGGTTACCCACAGATACGCAGTATTTT
CDR3aa: CASSIDVGLPTDTQYF

abundance: NA
j_gene: TRBJ2-7
d_gene: NA
v_gene: TRBV6-5
CDR3nt: TGTGCCAGCAGTCCGGAGACTAGCTACGAGCAGTACTTC
CDR3aa: CASSPETSYEQYF

abundance: NA
j_gene: TRBJ2-2
d_gene: TRBD2
v_gene: TRBV13
CDR3nt: TGTGCCAGCACCGCCCGGCGGCAGCTAGCGGGGGGCTCGAACACCGGGGAGCTGTTTTTT
CDR3aa: CASTARRQLAGGSNTGELFF

abundance: NA
j_gene: TRBJ1-2
d_gene: NA
v_gene: TRBV27
CDR3nt: TGTGCCAGCAGAGGTGCTGGGAACTATGGCTACACCTTC
CDR3aa: CASRGAGNYGYTF

abundance: NA
j_gene: TRBJ1-2
d_gene: TRBD1
v_gene: TRBV19
CDR3nt: TGTGCCAGTAAGGAATCGGGGGACAGGGCTATAGGCTACACCTTC
CDR3aa: CASKESGDRAIGYTF

abundance: NA
j_gene: TRBJ2-7
d_gene: TRBD2
v_gene: TRBV4-1
CDR3nt: TGCGCCAGCAGCCATGGCGGGGGCTCCTACGAGCAGTACTTC
CDR3aa: CASSHGGGSYEQYF

abundance: NA
j_gene: TRBJ2-4
d_gene: NA
v_gene: TRBV10-3
CDR3nt: TGTGCCATCAGTGAGTTCAGCCCCCGGGAGTGGGGGGACAAAAACATTCAGTACTTC
CDR3aa: CAISEFSPREWGDKNIQYF

abundance: NA
j_gene: TRBJ1-4
d_gene: TRBD1
v_gene: TRBV5-1
CDR3nt: TGCGCCAGCAGCATGGGACAGCTTAATGAAAAACTGTTTTTT
CDR3aa: CASSMGQLNEKLFF

abundance: NA
j_gene: TRBJ2-2
d_gene: NA
v_gene: TRBV29-1
CDR3nt: TGCAGCGTTGAAGATAGAAGGACCACCGGGGAGCTGTTTTTT
CDR3aa: CSVEDRRTTGELFF

abundance: once
j_gene: TRBJ2-7
d_gene: NA
v_gene: TRBV4-1
CDR3nt: TGCGCCAGCAGCCAAGAAGGCCCATGGAGCTCCTACGAGCAGTACTTC
CDR3aa: CASSQEGPWSSYEQYF

abundance: NA
j_gene: TRBJ2-7
d_gene: NA
v_gene: TRBV29-1
CDR3nt: TGCAGCGTTATGGACGGCTACGAGCAGTACTTC
CDR3aa: CSVMDGYEQYF

abundance: NA
j_gene: TRBJ1-2
d_gene: TRBD1
v_gene: TRBV7-9
CDR3nt: TGTGCCAGCAGCTTAGGAACAGGGGGCAACTATGGCTACACCTTC
CDR3aa: CASSLGTGGNYGYTF

abundance: NA
j_gene: TRBJ2-7
d_gene: TRBD2
v_gene: TRBV13
CDR3nt: TGTGCCAGCAGCGCGGGAGCCTACGAGCAGTACTTC
CDR3aa: CASSAGAYEQYF

abundance: NA
j_gene: TRBJ2-1
d_gene: TRBD2
v_gene: TRBV27
CDR3nt: TGTGCCAGCAGTGGGACTAGCGGTTACAATGAGCAGTTCTTC
CDR3aa: CASSGTSGYNEQFF

abundance: NA
j_gene: TRBJ2-5
d_gene: TRBD2
v_gene: TRBV2
CDR3nt: TGTGCCAGCAGTGAAACTAGCGGGAAGAAAGAGACCCAGTACTTC
CDR3aa: CASSETSGKKETQYF

abundance: NA
j_gene: TRBJ2-7
d_gene: NA
v_gene: TRBV12-1
CDR3nt: TGTGCCAGCAGCGAAAGTCGGACCTTACCCTACGAGCAGTACTTC
CDR3aa: CASSESRTLPYEQYF

abundance: NA
j_gene: TRBJ2-7
d_gene: NA
v_gene: TRBV27
CDR3nt: TGTGCCAGCAGTCGGGGTCGCGAGCAGTACTTC
CDR3aa: CASSRGREQYF

abundance: NA
j_gene: TRBJ2-7
d_gene: NA
v_gene: TRBV6-1
CDR3nt: TGTGCCAGCAGCTTGGCAGGATACTCCTACGAGCAGTACTTC
CDR3aa: CASSLAGYSYEQYF

abundance: NA
j_gene: TRBJ2-2
d_gene: TRBD2
v_gene: TRBV6-1
CDR3nt: TGTGCCAGCAGTAGACCGCGGGAGCTTGACGGGGAGCTGTTTTTT
CDR3aa: CASSRPRELDGELFF